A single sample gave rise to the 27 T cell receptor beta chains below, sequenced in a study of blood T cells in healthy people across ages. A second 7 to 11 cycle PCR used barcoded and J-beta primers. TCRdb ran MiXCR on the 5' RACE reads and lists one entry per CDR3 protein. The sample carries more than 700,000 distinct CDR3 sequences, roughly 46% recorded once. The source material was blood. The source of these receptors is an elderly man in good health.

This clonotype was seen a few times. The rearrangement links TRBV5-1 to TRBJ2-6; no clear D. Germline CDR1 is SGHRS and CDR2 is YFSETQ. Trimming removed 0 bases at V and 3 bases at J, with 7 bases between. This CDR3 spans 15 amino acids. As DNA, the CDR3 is TGCGCCAGCAGCTTGGACAGCCATGGGGCCAACGTCCTGACTTTC. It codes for CASSLDSHGANVLTF.

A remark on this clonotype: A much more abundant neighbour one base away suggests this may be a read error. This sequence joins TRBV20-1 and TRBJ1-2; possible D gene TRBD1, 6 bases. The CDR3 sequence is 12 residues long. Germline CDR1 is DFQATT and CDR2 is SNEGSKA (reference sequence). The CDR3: CSARDSNDGYTF. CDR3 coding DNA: TGCAGTGCTAGGGACAGTAACGATGGCTACACCTTC.

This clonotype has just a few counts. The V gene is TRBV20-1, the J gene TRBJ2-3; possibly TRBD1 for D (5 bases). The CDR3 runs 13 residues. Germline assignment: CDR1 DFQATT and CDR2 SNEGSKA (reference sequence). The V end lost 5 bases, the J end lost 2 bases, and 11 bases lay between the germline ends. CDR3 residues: CSAGYRLTDTQYF. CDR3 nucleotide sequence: TGCAGTGCTGGTTACAGGCTCACAGATACGCAGTATTTT.

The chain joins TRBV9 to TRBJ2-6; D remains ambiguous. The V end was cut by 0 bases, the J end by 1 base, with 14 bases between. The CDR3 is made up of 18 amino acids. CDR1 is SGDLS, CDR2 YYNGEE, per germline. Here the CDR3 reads CASSVGTLWLSGANVLTF. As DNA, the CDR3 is TGTGCCAGCAGCGTAGGGACCCTATGGCTATCTGGGGCCAACGTCCTGACTTTC. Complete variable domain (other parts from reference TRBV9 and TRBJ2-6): DSGVTQTPKHLITATGQRVTLRCSPRSGDLSVYWYQQSLDQGLQFLIQYYNGEERAKGNILERFSAQQFPDLHSELNLSSLELGDSALYFCASSVGTLWLSGANVLTFGAGSRLTVL.

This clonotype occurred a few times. CDR3 region: CASSLYREVETQYF. DNA for the CDR3: TGCGCCAGCAGCCTTTACAGGGAGGTGGAGACCCAGTACTTC. V is TRBV5-1 and J is TRBJ2-5, with D perhaps assigned TRBD1 or TRBD2 (6 bases each). The V gene's germline CDR1 is SGHRS and CDR2 YFSETQ. The CDR3 has 14 residues. V lost 4 bases to trimming and J lost 5 bases, with 15 bases between them.

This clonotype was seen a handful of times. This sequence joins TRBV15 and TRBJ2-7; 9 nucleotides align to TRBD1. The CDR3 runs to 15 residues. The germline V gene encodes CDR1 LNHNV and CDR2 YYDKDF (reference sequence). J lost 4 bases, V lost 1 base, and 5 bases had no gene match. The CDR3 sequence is CATSRVTGGAYEQYF. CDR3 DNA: TGTGCCACCAGCAGAGTAACAGGGGGCGCGTACGAGCAGTACTTC.

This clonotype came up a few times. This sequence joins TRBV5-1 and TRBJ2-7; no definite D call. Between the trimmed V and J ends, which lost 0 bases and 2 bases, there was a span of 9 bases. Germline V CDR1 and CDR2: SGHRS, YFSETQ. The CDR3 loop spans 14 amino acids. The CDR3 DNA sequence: TGCGCCAGCAGCTTGGTTTCAGAACCCTACGAGCAGTACTTC. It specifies CASSLVSEPYEQYF.

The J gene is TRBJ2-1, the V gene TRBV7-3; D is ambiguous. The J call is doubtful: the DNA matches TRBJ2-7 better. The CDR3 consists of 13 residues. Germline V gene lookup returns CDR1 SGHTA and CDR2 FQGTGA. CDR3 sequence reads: CASSSASYNEQYF. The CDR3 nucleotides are TGTGCCAGCAGCTCAGCGTCCTACAATGAGCAGTACTTC.

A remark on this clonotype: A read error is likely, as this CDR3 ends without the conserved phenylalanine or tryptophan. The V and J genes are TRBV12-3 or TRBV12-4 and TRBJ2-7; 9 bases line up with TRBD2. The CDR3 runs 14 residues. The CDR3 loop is CASRGSGSSYVQYL. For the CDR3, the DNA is TGTGCCAGCAGGGGTAGCGGGAGCTCCTACGTGCAGTACTTA.

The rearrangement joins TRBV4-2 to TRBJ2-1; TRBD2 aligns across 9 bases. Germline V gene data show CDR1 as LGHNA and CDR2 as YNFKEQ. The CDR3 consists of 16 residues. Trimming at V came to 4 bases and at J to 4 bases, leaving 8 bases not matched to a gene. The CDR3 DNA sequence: TGTGCCAGCAGCCCGGGTGCGGGGGGGTTGTACAATGAGCAGTTCTTC. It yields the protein CASSPGAGGLYNEQFF.

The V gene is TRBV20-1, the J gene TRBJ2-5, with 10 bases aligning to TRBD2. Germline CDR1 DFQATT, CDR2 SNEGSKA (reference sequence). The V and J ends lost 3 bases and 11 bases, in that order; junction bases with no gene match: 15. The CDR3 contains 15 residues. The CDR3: CSARSGRASYNEQYF. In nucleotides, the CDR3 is TGCAGTGCTAGGAGCGGGAGGGCCTCCTACAATGAGCAGTACTTC.

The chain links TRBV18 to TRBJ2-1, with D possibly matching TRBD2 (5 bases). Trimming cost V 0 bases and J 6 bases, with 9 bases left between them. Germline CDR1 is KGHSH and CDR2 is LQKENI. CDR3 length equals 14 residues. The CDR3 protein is CASSPPLGVNEQFF. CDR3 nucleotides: TGTGCCAGCTCACCACCTTTGGGAGTCAATGAGCAGTTCTTC. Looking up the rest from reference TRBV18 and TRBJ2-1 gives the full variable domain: NAGVMQNPRHLVRRRGQEARLRCSPMKGHSHVYWYRQLPEEGLKFMVYLQKENIIDESGMPKERFSAEFPKEGPSILRIQQVVRGDSAAYFCASSPPLGVNEQFFGPGTRLTVL.

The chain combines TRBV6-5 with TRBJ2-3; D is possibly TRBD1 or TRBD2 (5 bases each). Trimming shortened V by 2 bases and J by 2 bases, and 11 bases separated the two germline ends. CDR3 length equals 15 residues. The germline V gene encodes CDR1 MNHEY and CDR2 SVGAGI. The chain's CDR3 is CASSYAGTATDTQYF. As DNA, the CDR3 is TGTGCCAGCAGTTACGCCGGGACGGCCACAGATACGCAGTATTTT.

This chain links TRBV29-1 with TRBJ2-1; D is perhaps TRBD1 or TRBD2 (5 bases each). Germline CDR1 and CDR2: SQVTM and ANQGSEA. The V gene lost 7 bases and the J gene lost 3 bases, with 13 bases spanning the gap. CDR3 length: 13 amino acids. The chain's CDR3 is CSDGGTFYNEQFF. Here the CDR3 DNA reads TGCAGCGATGGGGGTACCTTCTACAATGAGCAGTTCTTC.

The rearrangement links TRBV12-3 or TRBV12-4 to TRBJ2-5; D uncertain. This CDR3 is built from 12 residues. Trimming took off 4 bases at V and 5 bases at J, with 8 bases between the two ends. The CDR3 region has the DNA TGTGCCAGCAGTTCGACTCGGGAGACCCAGTACTTC. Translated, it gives CASSSTRETQYF.

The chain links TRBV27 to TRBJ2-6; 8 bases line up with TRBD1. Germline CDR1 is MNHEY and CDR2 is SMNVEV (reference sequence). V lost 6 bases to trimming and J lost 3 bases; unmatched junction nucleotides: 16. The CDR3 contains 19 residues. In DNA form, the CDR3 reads TGTGCCAGCAGGCACCTACCGGGACAGGCAATCCGTGGGGCCAACGTCCTGACTTTC. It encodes CASRHLPGQAIRGANVLTF.

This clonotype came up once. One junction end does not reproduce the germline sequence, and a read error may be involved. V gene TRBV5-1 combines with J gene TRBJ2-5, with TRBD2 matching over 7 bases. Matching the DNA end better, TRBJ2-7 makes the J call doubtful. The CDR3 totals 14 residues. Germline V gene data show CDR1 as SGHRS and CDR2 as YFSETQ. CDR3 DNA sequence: TGCGCCGGCAGCTTGGCCGGGACTACCTACGAGCAGTACTTC. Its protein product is CAGSLAGTTYEQYF.

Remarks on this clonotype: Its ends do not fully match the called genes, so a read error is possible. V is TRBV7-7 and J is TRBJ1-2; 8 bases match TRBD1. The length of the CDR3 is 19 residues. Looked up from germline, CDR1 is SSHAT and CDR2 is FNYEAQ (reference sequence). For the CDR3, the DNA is TGTGCTAGCAGCTCGTCCCGGGACAGGACCGGAGCATCTTTCTATGGCTACACCTTC. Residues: CASSSSRDRTGASFYGYTF.

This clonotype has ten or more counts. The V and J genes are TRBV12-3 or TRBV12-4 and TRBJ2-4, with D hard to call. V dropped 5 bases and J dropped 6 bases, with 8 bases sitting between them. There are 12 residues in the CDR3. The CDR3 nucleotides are TGTGCCAGCAGTCATACCAGAAACATTCAGTACTTC. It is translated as CASSHTRNIQYF.

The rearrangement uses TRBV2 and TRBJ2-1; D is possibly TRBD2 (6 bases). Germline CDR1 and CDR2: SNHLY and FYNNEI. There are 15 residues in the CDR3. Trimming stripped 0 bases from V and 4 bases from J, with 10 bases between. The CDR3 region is CASSEAGLPYNEQFF. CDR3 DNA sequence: TGTGCCAGCAGTGAAGCGGGACTCCCATACAATGAGCAGTTCTTC.

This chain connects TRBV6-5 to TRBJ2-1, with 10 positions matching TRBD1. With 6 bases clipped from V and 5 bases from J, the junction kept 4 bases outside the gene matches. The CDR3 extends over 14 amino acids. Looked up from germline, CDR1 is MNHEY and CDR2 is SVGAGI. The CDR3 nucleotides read TGTGCCAGCAGAGGGGACAGGGGCAACAATGAGCAGTTCTTC. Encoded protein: CASRGDRGNNEQFF.

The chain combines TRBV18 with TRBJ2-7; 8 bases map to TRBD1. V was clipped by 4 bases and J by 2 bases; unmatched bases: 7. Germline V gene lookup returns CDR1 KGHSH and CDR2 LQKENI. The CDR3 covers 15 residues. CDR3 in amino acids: CASSHSRQGPYEQYF. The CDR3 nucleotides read TGTGCCAGCTCACACTCTAGACAGGGGCCCTACGAGCAGTACTTC.

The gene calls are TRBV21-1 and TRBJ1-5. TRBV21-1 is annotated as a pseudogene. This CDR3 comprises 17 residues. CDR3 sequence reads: CASSKVESGTDYQPQHF. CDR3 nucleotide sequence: TGTGCCAGCAGCAAAGTGGAGTCCGGGACTGATTATCAGCCCCAGCATTTT.

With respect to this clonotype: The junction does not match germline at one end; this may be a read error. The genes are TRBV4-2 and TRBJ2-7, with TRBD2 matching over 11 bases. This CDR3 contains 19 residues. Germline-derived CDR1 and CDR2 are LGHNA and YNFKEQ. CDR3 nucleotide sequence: TGTGCCAGCAGTCAAGAGAGGACTAGCGGGCTAAAGAGCTCCTACGAGCAGTACTTC. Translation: CASSQERTSGLKSSYEQYF.

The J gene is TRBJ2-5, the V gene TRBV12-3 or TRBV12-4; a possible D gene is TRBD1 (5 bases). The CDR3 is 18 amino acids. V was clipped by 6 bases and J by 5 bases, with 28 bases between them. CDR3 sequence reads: CASSPQQGGSSLGETQYF. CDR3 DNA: TGTGCCAGCAGCCCCCAGCAGGGTGGTAGCTCCCTTGGGGAGACCCAGTACTTC.

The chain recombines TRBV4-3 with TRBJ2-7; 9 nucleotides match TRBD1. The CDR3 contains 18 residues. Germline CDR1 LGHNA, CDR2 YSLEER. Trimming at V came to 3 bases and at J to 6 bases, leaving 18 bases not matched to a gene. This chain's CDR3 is CASSQQQVTGTGSAEQYF. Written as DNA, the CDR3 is TGCGCCAGCAGCCAGCAACAAGTTACCGGGACAGGGTCTGCCGAGCAGTACTTC.

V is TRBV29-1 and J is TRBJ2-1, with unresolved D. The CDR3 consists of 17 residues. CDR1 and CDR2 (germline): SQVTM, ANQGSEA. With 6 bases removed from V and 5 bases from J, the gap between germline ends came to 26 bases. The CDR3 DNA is TGCAGCGTAGGCCCTAGTACGGAGAAGATGATCCACAATGAGCAGTTCTTC. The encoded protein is CSVGPSTEKMIHNEQFF.